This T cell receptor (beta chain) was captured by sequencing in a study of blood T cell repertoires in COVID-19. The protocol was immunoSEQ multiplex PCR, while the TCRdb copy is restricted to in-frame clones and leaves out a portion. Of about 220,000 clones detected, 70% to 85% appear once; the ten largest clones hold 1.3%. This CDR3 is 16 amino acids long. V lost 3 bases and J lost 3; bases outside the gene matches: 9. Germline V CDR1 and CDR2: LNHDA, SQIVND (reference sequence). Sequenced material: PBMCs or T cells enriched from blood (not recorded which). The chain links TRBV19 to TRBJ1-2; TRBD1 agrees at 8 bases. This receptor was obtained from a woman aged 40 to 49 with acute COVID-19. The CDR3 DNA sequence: TGTGCCAGTAGTATTTTAACAGGGGGTAGTTACTATGGCTACACCTTC. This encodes CASSILTGGSYYGYTF.